This TCR beta chain was recorded in a study of early T cells in non-severe SARS-CoV-2 infection. V shed 6 bases and J shed 10 bases, with 22 bases lying between them. Germline CDR1 LNHDA, CDR2 SQIVND (reference sequence). The CDR3 runs to 15 residues. cDNA molecules, individually, were tagged with unique molecular identifiers. TCRdb called the 5' RACE reads again in MiXCR, with one record for every CDR3 protein. This sample has over 55,000 distinct CDR3 sequences, with roughly an eighth found just once. This clonotype was seen many times. This clonotype was obtained from an adult who was a healthcare worker with PCR-confirmed SARS-CoV-2 infection or an uninfected control (not recorded which). The chain employs TRBV19 and TRBJ1-5; tentatively, D is TRBD1 (5 bases). The source material was whole blood. The CDR3 loop reads CASSPGRGLTLPQHF. In DNA, the CDR3 is TGTGCCAGTAGCCCCGGACGGGGACTTACATTACCCCAGCATTTT.